This paragraph reports one T cell receptor beta chain. Its antigen is not identified. A read error may account for a junction end that differs from germline. Sample-barcoded 5' priming and a J-beta primer mix drove a second PCR of 7 to 11 cycles. TCRdb processed the 5' RACE reads anew with MiXCR; each CDR3 protein has one entry. The table shows roughly 1.9 million distinct CDR3 sequences, with about two fifths occurring only once. The data were obtained in a study of blood T cells in healthy people across ages. Germline V lookup: CDR1 LGHNA, CDR2 YNFKEQ. The length of the CDR3 is 17 residues. In terms of origin and age, donors were healthy Caucasian individuals from Russia aged roughly 6 to 95. Study results and caveats: It was the long-lived donors that had more naive CD4+ cells and higher diversity than aged donors. Leaving the PBMCs unsorted stopped any conclusive comparison of naive versus antigen-experienced cells.

The sequence came from a human donor in good health. This chain uses TRBV4-2 with TRBJ1-6; the D gene is possibly TRBD1 (6 bases). Sequenced: blood. CDR3 DNA sequence: TGTGCCAGCAGCAAAGACAGGAATTCGCGTGTGGATTCACCCCTCCACTTT. It specifies CASSKDRNSRVDSPLHF.